This TCR beta chain was sequenced in a study of CD8+ T cells in alopecia areata. The sample holds a few counts of this clone. Sequencing templates came from extracted RNA that was reverse transcribed into cDNA. Method: immunoSEQ multiplex PCR; TCRdb's copy keeps in-frame clones and lacks some. Of roughly 250,000 clones in the sample, 67% were seen once. The CDR3 covers 13 residues. Trimming cost V 3 bases and J 3 bases, with 9 bases left between them. Germline CDR1 reads GTSNPN; CDR2 reads SVGIG (reference sequence). The TCR was taken from a human donor with alopecia areata. The starting material was CD4+ T cells sorted from blood, obtained at week 0. The chain has TRBV30 and TRBJ1-5, with no clear D. The CDR3 protein is CAWRDRINQPQHF. DNA of the CDR3: TGTGCCTGGAGGGATCGGATCAATCAGCCCCAGCATTTT. Based on the CDR3 plus reference TRBV30 and TRBJ1-5, the full variable domain is SQTIHQWPATLVQPVGSPLSLECTVEGTSNPNLYWYRQAAGRGLQLLFYSVGIGQISSEVPQNLSASRPQDRQFILSSKKLLLSDSGFYLCAWRDRINQPQHFGDGTRLSIL.